This section outlines one TCR beta chain sequence together with its context. TCRdb reanalysed the RT-PCR reads using MiXCR and keeps one entry per CDR3 protein. The sample contains around 700,000 distinct CDR3 sequences, 14% of which appear only once. CDR3 length equals 13 residues. CDR1 DFQATT and CDR2 SNEGSKA come from the germline V gene (reference sequence). Trimming shortened V by 3 bases and J by 2 bases, and 10 bases separated the two germline ends. This sequence joins TRBV20-1 and TRBJ1-1; weak D call: TRBD1 (6 bases). The TCR comes from a female donor in good health, serving as a healthy control. Sample: memory CD4+ T cells from blood. The CDR3 here is CSASGQINTEAFF. The CDR3 DNA reads as TGCAGTGCTAGCGGACAGATCAACACTGAAGCTTTCTTT.